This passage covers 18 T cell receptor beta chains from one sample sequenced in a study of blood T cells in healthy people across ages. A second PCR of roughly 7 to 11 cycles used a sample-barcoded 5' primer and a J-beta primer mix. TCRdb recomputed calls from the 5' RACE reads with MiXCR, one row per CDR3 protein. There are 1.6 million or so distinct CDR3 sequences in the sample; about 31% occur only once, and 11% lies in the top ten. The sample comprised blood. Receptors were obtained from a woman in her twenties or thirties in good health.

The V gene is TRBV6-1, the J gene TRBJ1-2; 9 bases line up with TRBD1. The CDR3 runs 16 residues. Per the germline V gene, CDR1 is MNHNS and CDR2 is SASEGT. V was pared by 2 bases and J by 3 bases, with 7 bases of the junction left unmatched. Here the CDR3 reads CASSEPNRGQDYGYTF. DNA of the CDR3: TGTGCCAGCAGTGAACCGAACAGGGGGCAAGACTATGGCTACACCTTC.

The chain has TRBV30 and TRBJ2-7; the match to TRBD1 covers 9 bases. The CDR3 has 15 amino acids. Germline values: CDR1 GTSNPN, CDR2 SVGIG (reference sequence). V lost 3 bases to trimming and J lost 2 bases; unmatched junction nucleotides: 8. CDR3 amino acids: CAWSDPGTGTYEQYF. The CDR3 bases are TGTGCCTGGAGCGATCCCGGGACAGGGACCTACGAGCAGTACTTC.

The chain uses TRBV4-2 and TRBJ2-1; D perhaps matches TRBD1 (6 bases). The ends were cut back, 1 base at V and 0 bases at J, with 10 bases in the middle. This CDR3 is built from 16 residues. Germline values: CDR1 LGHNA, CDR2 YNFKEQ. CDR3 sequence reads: CASSQAGQSSYNEQFF. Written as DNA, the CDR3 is TGTGCCAGCAGCCAAGCCGGACAGAGCTCCTACAATGAGCAGTTCTTC.

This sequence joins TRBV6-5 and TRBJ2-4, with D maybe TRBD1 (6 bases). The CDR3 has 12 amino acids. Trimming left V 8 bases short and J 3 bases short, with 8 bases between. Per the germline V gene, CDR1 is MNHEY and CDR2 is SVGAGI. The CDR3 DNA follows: TGTGCCAGCCCAGGGGACAAAAACATTCAGTACTTC. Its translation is CASPGDKNIQYF.

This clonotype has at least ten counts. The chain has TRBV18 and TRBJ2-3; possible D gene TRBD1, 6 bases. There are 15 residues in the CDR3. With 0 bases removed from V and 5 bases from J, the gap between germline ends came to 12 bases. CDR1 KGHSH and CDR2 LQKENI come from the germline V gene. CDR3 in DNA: TGTGCCAGCTCACCACCGATGGGGGCGAAAGATACGCAGTATTTT. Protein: CASSPPMGAKDTQYF.

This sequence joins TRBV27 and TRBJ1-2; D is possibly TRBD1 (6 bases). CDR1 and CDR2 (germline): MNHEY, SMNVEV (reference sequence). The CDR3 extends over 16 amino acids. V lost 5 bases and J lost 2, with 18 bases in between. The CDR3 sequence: CASSPWEAGENYGYTF. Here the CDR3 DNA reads TGTGCCAGCAGTCCCTGGGAGGCAGGGGAGAACTATGGCTACACCTTC.

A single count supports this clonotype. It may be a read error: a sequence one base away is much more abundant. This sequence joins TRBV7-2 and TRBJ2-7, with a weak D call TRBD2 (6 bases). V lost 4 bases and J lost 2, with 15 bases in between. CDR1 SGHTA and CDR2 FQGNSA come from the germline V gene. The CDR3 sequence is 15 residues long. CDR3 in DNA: TGTGCCAGCAGCTCGGAAGCGGGTAGACCCTACGAGCAGTACTTC. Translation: CASSSEAGRPYEQYF.

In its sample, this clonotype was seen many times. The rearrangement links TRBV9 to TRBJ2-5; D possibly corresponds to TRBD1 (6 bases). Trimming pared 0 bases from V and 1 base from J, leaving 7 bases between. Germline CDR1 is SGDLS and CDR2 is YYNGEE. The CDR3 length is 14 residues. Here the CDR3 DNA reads TGTGCCAGCAGCGTAGCAGGGGCCCAAGAGACCCAGTACTTC. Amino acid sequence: CASSVAGAQETQYF.

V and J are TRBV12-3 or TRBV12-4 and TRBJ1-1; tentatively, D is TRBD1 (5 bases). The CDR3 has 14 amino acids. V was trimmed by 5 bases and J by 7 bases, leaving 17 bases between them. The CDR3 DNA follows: TGTGCCAGCAGTCTGGGGACGGGGATAGGTGAAGCTTTCTTT. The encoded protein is CASSLGTGIGEAFF.

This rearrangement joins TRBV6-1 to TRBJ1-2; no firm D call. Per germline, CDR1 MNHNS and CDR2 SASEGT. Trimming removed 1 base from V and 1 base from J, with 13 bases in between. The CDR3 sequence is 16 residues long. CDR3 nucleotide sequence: TGTGCCAGCAGTGAAGGAACAGTTCCTTATAACTATGGCTACACCTTC. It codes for CASSEGTVPYNYGYTF.

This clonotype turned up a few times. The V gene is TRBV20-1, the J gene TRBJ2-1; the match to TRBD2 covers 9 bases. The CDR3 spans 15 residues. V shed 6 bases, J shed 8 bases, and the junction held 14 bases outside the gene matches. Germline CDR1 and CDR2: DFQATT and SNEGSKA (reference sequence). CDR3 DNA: TGCAGTGCCATCAGCGGGACTAGCAAAGGTGATGAGCAGTTCTTC. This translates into CSAISGTSKGDEQFF.

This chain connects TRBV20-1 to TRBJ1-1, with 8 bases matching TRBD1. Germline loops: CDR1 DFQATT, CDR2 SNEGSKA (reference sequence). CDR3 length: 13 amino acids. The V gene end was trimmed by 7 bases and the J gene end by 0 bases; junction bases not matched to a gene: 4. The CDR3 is CSVPGQVNTEAFF. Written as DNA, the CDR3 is TGCAGTGTCCCGGGACAGGTGAACACTGAAGCTTTCTTT.

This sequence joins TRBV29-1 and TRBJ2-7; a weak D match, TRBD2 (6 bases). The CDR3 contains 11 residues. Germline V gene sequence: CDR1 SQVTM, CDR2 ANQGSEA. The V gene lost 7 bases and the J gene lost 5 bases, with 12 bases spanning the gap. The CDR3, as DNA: TGCAGCGCCTCGACTAGGAACGAGCAGTACTTC. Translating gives CSASTRNEQYF.

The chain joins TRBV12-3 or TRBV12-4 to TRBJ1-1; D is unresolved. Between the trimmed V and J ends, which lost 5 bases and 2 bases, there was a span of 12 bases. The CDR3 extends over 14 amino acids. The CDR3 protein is CASSARIHNTEAFF. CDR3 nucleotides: TGTGCCAGCAGTGCCAGAATCCATAACACTGAAGCTTTCTTT.

The CDR3 DNA reads as TGCAGTGCTAGAGAGTTGAGGGGGACAGGGGGTGAAAAACTGTTTTTT. The encoded protein is CSARELRGTGGEKLFF. V usage is TRBV20-1 and J usage is TRBJ1-4, with TRBD1 matching 11 bases. Trimming at V came to 0 bases and at J to 7 bases, leaving 7 bases not matched to a gene. This CDR3 contains 16 residues. CDR1 is DFQATT, CDR2 SNEGSKA, per germline (reference sequence).

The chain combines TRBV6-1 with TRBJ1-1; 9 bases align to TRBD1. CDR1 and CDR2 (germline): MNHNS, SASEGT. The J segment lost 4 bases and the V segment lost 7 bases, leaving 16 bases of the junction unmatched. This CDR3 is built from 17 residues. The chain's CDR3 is CASTFNRGQQLGTEAFF. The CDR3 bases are TGTGCCAGCACCTTTAACAGGGGGCAGCAGTTAGGCACTGAAGCTTTCTTT.

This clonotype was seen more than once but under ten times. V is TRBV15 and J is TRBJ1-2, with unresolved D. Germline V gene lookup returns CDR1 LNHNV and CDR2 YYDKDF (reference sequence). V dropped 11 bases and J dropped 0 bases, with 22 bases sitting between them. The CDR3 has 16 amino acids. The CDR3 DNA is TGTGCCGAGGGCGGGGTAATAGGAAGTGCTAACTATGGCTACACCTTC. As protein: CAEGGVIGSANYGYTF.

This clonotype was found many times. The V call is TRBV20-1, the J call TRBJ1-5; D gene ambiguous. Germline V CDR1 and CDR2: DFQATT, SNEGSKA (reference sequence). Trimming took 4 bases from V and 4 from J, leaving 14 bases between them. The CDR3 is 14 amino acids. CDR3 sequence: CSANGRSLNQPQHF. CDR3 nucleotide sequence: TGCAGTGCTAATGGACGGTCCCTAAATCAGCCCCAGCATTTT.